This T cell receptor (beta chain) was recovered during a study of blood T cell repertoires in COVID-19 (dated by TCRdb to the early 2020s). About the study as a whole: Collaborator samples came from the United States, Italy and Spain and covered acute and convalescent phases of COVID-19. The material from the prospective study consisted of cDNA or gDNA derived from T cells, B-cell-depleted T cells, or PBMCs. The dataset comprised deeply sampled blood TCRbeta repertoires from subjects exposed to, actively infected with, or recovered from COVID-19. A freely available public database, intended as a resource for researchers studying the immune response to SARS-CoV-2, is where the repertoires were released. Samples came from the ongoing ImmuneRACE study (first 160 participants) plus 1,254 subjects from 6 global collaborators. Sample metadata almost always included a de-identified subject ID, COVID-19 status, age in years and sex. Where HLA class I and class II types were available, the types were taken from metadata supplied by the sample provider, not from assay-based typing. Beyond this particular receptor, the publication reports: How much clinical and demographic metadata was included differed by source and by participant, and the metadata was provided uncurated.

Based on the germline V gene (reference sequence), the CDR1 and CDR2 sequences are SGHNT and YYREEE. The CDR3 measures 15 amino acids from cysteine to phenylalanine. Here the CDR3 DNA is all that survives: 45 bases in frame from base 1. Clipping removes 4 bases from V and 5 bases from J, with 7 as the unmatched junction base count. Participants in the prospective study were aged about 18 to 100 years, lived in about two dozen United States geographic areas, and enrolled through a virtual design. To assign participants to cohorts, the prospective study relied on clinical history that participants themselves reported in a screening survey and a study questionnaire. In the prospective study, mobile phlebotomists collected whole blood, serum and a nasopharyngeal or oropharyngeal swab from each participant. Additional blood draws and questionnaires over an approximately two-month period could optionally be provided by prospective study participants. Prospective study blood samples were shipped either frozen or at room temperature before DNA extraction.

TCRbeta CDR3 regions were amplified from genomic DNA by means of the immunoSEQ Assay, a bias-controlled multiplex PCR. From the authors' description of their analysis: Within the assay, amplification of reference gene primers was used to estimate how many nucleated cells each sample contained. Sequence reads were collapsed and filtered to measure the absolute abundance of every unique TCRbeta CDR3 rearrangement. For each sample, productive Simpson clonality was calculated by taking the square root of Simpson's diversity index across productive rearrangements. The clones in this table, taken by TCRdb from immuneACCESS, are in-frame only. Not every clone is retained; where verified, under half of the shortfall comes from an unresolved V gene, and the cause of the rest is unknown. That table supplies the V and J calls and clone size; D and trimming were determined from the DNA. The sample table records roughly 200,000 clones; about 83% of these occur just once. Around 5.7% of the sample rests with the top ten.

In the case of this clone: Which antigen it targets is not known. One base away there is no much larger clone; base qualities are not given.

This sequence was found in a man between 40 and 49 years old with acute COVID-19. Sequenced: PBMCs or T cells enriched from blood (not recorded which). In this chain, TRBV5-4 is recombined with TRBJ1-4, with 8 middle bases fitting TRBD1. This receptor has the CDR3 CASSRETGANEKLFF. Here is the DNA: TGTGCCAGCAGCCGCGAGACAGGGGCGAATGAAAAACTGTTTTTT. Beyond the CDR3, the reference TRBV5-4 and TRBJ1-4 genes provide the residues; the full variable domain reads: ETGVTQSPTHLIKTRGQQVTLRCSSQSGHNTVSWYQQALGQGPQFIFQYYREEENGRGNFPPRFSGLQFPNYSSELNVNALELDDSALYLCASSRETGANEKLFFGSGTQLSVL.